The rows below give T cell receptor beta chains drawn from one sample of a study of vaccination and CD4 T cells after COVID-19. MiXCR, run by TCRdb on the PCR reads, gives a single entry per CDR3 protein. The sample lists approximately 15,000 distinct CDR3 sequences; 43% were seen once. Their antigens remain unidentified. The input for sequencing was CD4+ T cells from blood, cultured in vitro, taken before SARS-CoV-2 vaccination. The source of these receptors is a human donor who had recovered from COVID-19. CDR3s include the opening cysteine and the closing phenylalanine or tryptophan. A D gene is named only where the DNA matches it firmly. Expanded clones get a size class; other rows say once, few or many, or leave the size out.

v_call: TRBV7-9; d_call: -; clone_size: few; j_call: TRBJ2-2; cdr3_nt: TGTGCCAGCAGCACAGGGACTAACACCGGGGAGCTGTTTTTT; cdr3_aa: CASSTGTNTGELFF
v_call: TRBV18; d_call: TRBD2; clone_size: -; j_call: TRBJ2-4; cdr3_nt: TGTGCCAGCTCACCACTTACGACGGGGGGAGCCAAAAACATTCAGTACTTC; cdr3_aa: CASSPLTTGGAKNIQYF
v_call: TRBV6-2/TRBV6-3; d_call: -; clone_size: -; j_call: TRBJ1-2; cdr3_nt: TGTACCAGCTCTATACGGGGCAGAAGTGGCTACACCTTC; cdr3_aa: CTSSIRGRSGYTF
v_call: TRBV7-2; d_call: TRBD2; clone_size: few; j_call: TRBJ2-3; cdr3_nt: TGTGCCAGCAGCACTCGACTAGCGGGAGGATGGACAGATACGCAGTATTTT; cdr3_aa: CASSTRLAGGWTDTQYF
v_call: TRBV2; d_call: -; clone_size: -; j_call: TRBJ1-1; cdr3_nt: TGTGCCAGCAGTGTGAGGGGGGTTTTAACTGAAGCTTTCTTT; cdr3_aa: CASSVRGVLTEAFF
v_call: TRBV19; d_call: TRBD1; clone_size: few; j_call: TRBJ1-6; cdr3_nt: TGTGCCAGTAGTATCCCTCAGGGGGCGCGAAGTTCACCCCTCCACTTT; cdr3_aa: CASSIPQGARSSPLHF
v_call: TRBV20-1; d_call: -; clone_size: -; j_call: TRBJ1-2; cdr3_nt: TGCAGTGTAGCATCCCTCTATGGCTACACCTTC; cdr3_aa: CSVASLYGYTF
v_call: TRBV7-2; d_call: TRBD1; clone_size: few; j_call: TRBJ1-6; cdr3_nt: TGTGCCAGCAGCGCGAATACAGGGGGCTCTAATTCACCCCTCCACTTT; cdr3_aa: CASSANTGGSNSPLHF
v_call: TRBV28; d_call: -; clone_size: -; j_call: TRBJ1-2; cdr3_nt: TGTGCCAGCAGTTTAAGGGTAGCCTATGGCTACACCTTC; cdr3_aa: CASSLRVAYGYTF
v_call: TRBV6-1; d_call: -; clone_size: -; j_call: TRBJ2-3; cdr3_nt: TGTGCCAGCAGAGCACCGGGTTGGACAGATACGCAGTATTTT; cdr3_aa: CASRAPGWTDTQYF
v_call: TRBV5-6; d_call: TRBD1; clone_size: -; j_call: TRBJ1-1; cdr3_nt: TGTGCCAGCAGCTACAGGGGGTTCACTGAAGCTTTCTTT; cdr3_aa: CASSYRGFTEAFF
v_call: TRBV4-2; d_call: -; clone_size: -; j_call: TRBJ1-1; cdr3_nt: TGTGCCAGCAGCCAAGGTAGGGTCCGGTTATCGGTGAACACTGAAGCTTTCTTT; cdr3_aa: CASSQGRVRLSVNTEAFF
v_call: TRBV7-2; d_call: -; clone_size: once; j_call: TRBJ1-3; cdr3_nt: TGTGCCAGCAGCTTAGAGGGGATGGGCGGAAACACCATATATTTT; cdr3_aa: CASSLEGMGGNTIYF
v_call: TRBV7-9; d_call: -; clone_size: -; j_call: TRBJ1-1; cdr3_nt: TGTGCCAGCAGCGTACAGGGTATGGCTGGGGCTGAAGCTTTCTTT; cdr3_aa: CASSVQGMAGAEAFF
v_call: TRBV5-5; d_call: -; clone_size: -; j_call: TRBJ2-7; cdr3_nt: TGTGCCAGCAGCTTCTGGGCAGGGAACGAGCAGTACTTC; cdr3_aa: CASSFWAGNEQYF
v_call: TRBV6-2/TRBV6-3; d_call: -; clone_size: -; j_call: TRBJ1-6; cdr3_nt: TGTGCCAGCAGTTACCAAGACGGCATATTTAATTCACCCCTCCACTTT; cdr3_aa: CASSYQDGIFNSPLHF
v_call: TRBV4-2; d_call: -; clone_size: once; j_call: TRBJ2-3; cdr3_nt: TGTGCCAGCAGCCAAGATCTGGGCACTAGCAGGAGAGGAGCAGATACGCAGTATTTT; cdr3_aa: CASSQDLGTSRRGADTQYF
v_call: TRBV28; d_call: -; clone_size: -; j_call: TRBJ2-1; cdr3_nt: TGTGCCAGCAGTTTATCCGGGGGGCCAATAAATTACAATGAGCAGTTCTTC; cdr3_aa: CASSLSGGPINYNEQFF
v_call: TRBV29-1; d_call: -; clone_size: -; j_call: TRBJ2-2; cdr3_nt: TGCAGCGTTGGCGGGGGCCGGGGCACCGGGGAGCTGTTTTTT; cdr3_aa: CSVGGGRGTGELFF
v_call: TRBV6-2/TRBV6-3; d_call: -; clone_size: -; j_call: TRBJ2-3; cdr3_nt: TGTGCCAGCACCAACTACGGCGGAAGCATAGATACGCAGTATTTT; cdr3_aa: CASTNYGGSIDTQYF
v_call: TRBV10-3; d_call: TRBD1; clone_size: few; j_call: TRBJ1-2; cdr3_nt: TGTGCCATCAGTGAGGGGGAGACAGGGATCCTGAGGGGTGGCTACACCTTC; cdr3_aa: CAISEGETGILRGGYTF
v_call: TRBV7-2; d_call: TRBD2; clone_size: few; j_call: TRBJ2-7; cdr3_nt: TGTGCCAGCAACCCTAGCGGGGGCCGAACCTACGAGCAGTACTTC; cdr3_aa: CASNPSGGRTYEQYF
v_call: TRBV10-3; d_call: -; clone_size: -; j_call: TRBJ1-5; cdr3_nt: TGTGCCATCAGTGAGTCTTCAGGTACGGGTCAGCCCCAGCATTTT; cdr3_aa: CAISESSGTGQPQHF
v_call: TRBV20-1; d_call: TRBD2; clone_size: few; j_call: TRBJ2-7; cdr3_nt: TGCAGTGCCTCGACTGGACTAGTTAGGGACGAGCAGTACTTC; cdr3_aa: CSASTGLVRDEQYF
v_call: TRBV20-1; d_call: -; clone_size: -; j_call: TRBJ2-2; cdr3_nt: TGCAGTGCTAGTGATTTAGTCACCGGGGAGCTGTTTTTT; cdr3_aa: CSASDLVTGELFF
v_call: TRBV7-2; d_call: -; clone_size: -; j_call: TRBJ2-7; cdr3_nt: TGTGCCAGCAGCTCAGGGGAGTTGTATGGCGGGCAGTACTTC; cdr3_aa: CASSSGELYGGQYF